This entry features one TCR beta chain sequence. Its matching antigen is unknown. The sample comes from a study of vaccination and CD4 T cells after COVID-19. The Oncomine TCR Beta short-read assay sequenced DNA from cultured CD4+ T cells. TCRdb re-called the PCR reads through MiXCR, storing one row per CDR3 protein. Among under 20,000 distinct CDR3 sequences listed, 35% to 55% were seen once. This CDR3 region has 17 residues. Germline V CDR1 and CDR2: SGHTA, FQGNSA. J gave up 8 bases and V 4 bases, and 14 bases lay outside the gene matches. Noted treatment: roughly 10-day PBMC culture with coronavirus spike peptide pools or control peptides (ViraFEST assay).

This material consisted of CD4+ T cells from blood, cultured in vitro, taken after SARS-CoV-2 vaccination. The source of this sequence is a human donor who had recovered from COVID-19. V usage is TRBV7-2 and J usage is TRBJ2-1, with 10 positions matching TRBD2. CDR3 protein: CASSSYSVVLAGDEQFF. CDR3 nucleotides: TGTGCCAGCAGCTCGTATAGTGTGGTCCTAGCGGGAGATGAGCAGTTCTTC. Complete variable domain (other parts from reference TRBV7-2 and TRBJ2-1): GAGVSQSPSNKVTEKGKDVELRCDPISGHTALYWYRQSLGQGLEFLIYFQGNSAPDKSGLPSDRFSAERTGGSVSTLTIQRTQQEDSAVYLCASSSYSVVLAGDEQFFGPGTRLTVL.